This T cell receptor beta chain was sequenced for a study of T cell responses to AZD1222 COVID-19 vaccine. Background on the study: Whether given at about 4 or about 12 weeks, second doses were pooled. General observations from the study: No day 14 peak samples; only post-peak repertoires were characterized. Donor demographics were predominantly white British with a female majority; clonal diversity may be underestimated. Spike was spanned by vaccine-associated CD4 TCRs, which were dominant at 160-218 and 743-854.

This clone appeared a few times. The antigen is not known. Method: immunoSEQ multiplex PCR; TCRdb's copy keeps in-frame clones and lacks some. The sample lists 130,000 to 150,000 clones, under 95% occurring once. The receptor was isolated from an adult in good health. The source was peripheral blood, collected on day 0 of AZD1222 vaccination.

The CDR3 region is CASSPVANYGYTF. The CDR3 DNA follows: TGTGCCAGCTCACCGGTAGCTAACTATGGCTACACCTTC. The chain couples TRBV18 to TRBJ1-2; D call uncertain. Germline values: CDR1 KGHSH, CDR2 LQKENI. CDR3 length: 13 residues. Trimming stripped 3 bases from V and 0 bases from J, with 5 bases between.